These 17 T cell receptor beta chains were sequenced from one sample in a study of T cell changes during pregnancy in multiple sclerosis. TCRdb's copy holds only in-frame clones and misses some; the assay was immunoSEQ multiplex PCR. The profile shows more than 25,000 clones, roughly 89% of them singletons. The specimen was CD8+ T cells from peripheral blood mononuclear cells, collected in the second trimester of pregnancy. These receptors were taken from a female donor in good health, enrolled as a control in a pregnancy study.

This chain uses TRBV6-6 with TRBJ1-2; 7 bases agree with TRBD1. The germline CDR1 and CDR2 sequences are MNHNY and SVGAGI (reference sequence). The CDR3 extends over 16 amino acids. Germline trimming cut 11 bases from V and 0 bases from J; bases unmatched to any gene: 15. The DNA for the CDR3 is TGTGCCGGCCAGGGGGGCGTAGCGTTAGCTAACTATGGCTACACCTTC. As protein: CAGQGGVALANYGYTF.

V and J are TRBV6-6 and TRBJ1-4; the match to TRBD1 covers 9 bases. The CDR3 runs to 14 residues. With V trimmed by 6 bases and J by 6 bases, 5 bases remained unmatched. Germline V lookup: CDR1 MNHNY, CDR2 SVGAGI (reference sequence). Here the CDR3 reads CASRFDRGDEKLFF. The CDR3 nucleotides are TGTGCCAGCAGGTTCGACAGGGGGGATGAAAAACTGTTTTTT.

The chain combines TRBV7-2 with TRBJ2-1; TRBD2 matches 7 bases. V gave up 4 bases and J gave up 7 bases; unmatched junction bases: 10. This CDR3 has 15 amino acids. Per the germline V gene, CDR1 is SGHTA and CDR2 is FQGNSA. CDR3 sequence: CASSSTRDYGNEQFF. The CDR3 region has the DNA TGTGCCAGCAGCTCCACCCGGGACTACGGTAATGAGCAGTTCTTC.

The chain carries TRBV6-1 and TRBJ2-1; 7 positions match TRBD1. Germline assignment: CDR1 MNHNS and CDR2 SASEGT. The ends lost 7 bases at V and 8 bases at J; junction bases unmatched: 11. The CDR3 consists of 14 residues. In DNA, the CDR3 is TGTGCCAGCAAGGCCGGGACAGTTAAAGATGAGCAGTTCTTC. Encoded protein: CASKAGTVKDEQFF.

The genes are TRBV7-2 and TRBJ1-1; D not certain. This CDR3 has 16 residues. Germline CDR1 is SGHTA and CDR2 is FQGNSA. V was shortened by 6 bases and J by 1 base, with 18 bases between the two germline ends. The CDR3 region is CASRPNLRGRNTEAFF. CDR3 DNA: TGTGCCAGCAGACCGAACCTACGCGGTCGGAACACTGAAGCTTTCTTT.

The chain has TRBV7-9 and TRBJ2-7; D is possibly TRBD1 (7 bases). The V end was cut by 5 bases, the J end by 5 bases, with 10 bases between. Per germline, CDR1 SEHNR and CDR2 FQNEAQ (reference sequence). This CDR3 spans 12 amino acids. Here the CDR3 DNA reads TGTGCCAGCAGCGCGGGGACAGACGAGCAGTACTTC. This encodes CASSAGTDEQYF.

The chain combines TRBV4-1 with TRBJ2-7, with TRBD1 as a possible D gene (6 bases). Germline V gene data show CDR1 as MGHRA and CDR2 as YSYEKL. Trimming pared 0 bases from V and 0 bases from J, leaving 21 bases between. This CDR3 has 19 residues. The CDR3 region is CASSQDSDSQPSSSYEQYF. For the CDR3, the DNA is TGCGCCAGCAGCCAAGATTCGGACAGCCAACCTTCGAGCTCCTACGAGCAGTACTTC.

J is TRBJ1-5 and V is TRBV5-1, with 8 nucleotides matching TRBD1. Germline V lookup: CDR1 SGHRS, CDR2 YFSETQ. The CDR3 has 13 residues. After removal of 5 bases from V and 5 bases from J, the junction contained 3 bases not matched to a gene. The CDR3 DNA reads TGCGCCAGCAGTTCACAGGGGGATCAGCCCCAGCATTTT. Translating gives CASSSQGDQPQHF.

The sample holds a few counts of this clone. The J gene is TRBJ1-2, the V gene TRBV27, with TRBD1 identical over 7 bases. V shed 8 bases and J 8 bases; nucleotides not matched to a gene: 14. Germline V CDR1 and CDR2: MNHEY, SMNVEV (reference sequence). CDR3 size: 14 residues. CDR3 DNA sequence: TGTGCCAGCTCCGACCAACAGGGGAGCGACGGCTACACCTTC. Amino acid sequence: CASSDQQGSDGYTF.

The chain uses TRBV5-4 and TRBJ2-1, with a tentative D call TRBD2 (6 bases). The ends were cut back, 2 bases at V and 7 bases at J, with 7 bases in the middle. CDR1 is SGHNT and CDR2 is YYREEE in the germline V gene (reference sequence). This CDR3 spans 12 amino acids. The CDR3 DNA sequence: TGTGCCAGCAGCTTTGGAGGGAATGAGCAGTTCTTC. Residues: CASSFGGNEQFF.

The chain joins TRBV11-2 to TRBJ2-7, with D possibly matching TRBD2 (6 bases). Germline V gives CDR1 SGHAT, CDR2 FQNNGV. The CDR3 has 12 residues. The germline V and J ends were trimmed by 1 base and 6 bases, with 7 bases remaining between them. In DNA form, the CDR3 reads TGTGCCAGCAGCTTAGGGGGAGGCGAGCAGTACTTC. This encodes CASSLGGGEQYF.

The V and J genes are TRBV9 and TRBJ2-7; 9 nucleotides line up with TRBD1. The trim removed 3 bases at V and 2 bases at J, leaving 9 bases unmatched. Germline lookup yields CDR1 SGDLS and CDR2 YYNGEE. CDR3 size: 16 residues. The DNA of the CDR3 is TGTGCCAGCAGCGCCTACGGGACAGGGAGCACCTACGAGCAGTACTTC. Amino acid sequence: CASSAYGTGSTYEQYF.

The chain carries TRBV25-1 and TRBJ2-5; D is perhaps TRBD1 (6 bases). The germline V gene has CDR1 MGHDK and CDR2 SYGVNS. The ends were cut back, 1 base at V and 5 bases at J, with 14 bases in the middle. The CDR3 is 15 residues long. The DNA of the CDR3 is TGTGCCAGCAGTGAATTGCAGGGGCTGGGTGAGACCCAGTACTTC. Its protein product is CASSELQGLGETQYF. Supplemented by reference TRBV25-1 and TRBJ2-5, the full variable domain reads EADIYQTPRYLVIGTGKKITLECSQTMGHDKMYWYQQDPGMELHLIHYSYGVNSTEKGDLSSESTVSRIRTEHFPLTLESARPSHTSQYLCASSELQGLGETQYFGPGTRLLVL.

J is TRBJ2-7 and V is TRBV14; TRBD1 might be the D (8 bases). Germline loops: CDR1 SGHDN, CDR2 FVKESK. This CDR3 spans 15 amino acids. Trimming removed 1 base at V and 6 bases at J, with 16 bases between. CDR3 coding DNA: TGTGCCAGCAGCCAAGGGACAGGGCGGGGGAGCGAGCAGTACTTC. As protein: CASSQGTGRGSEQYF.

The chain joins TRBV7-2 to TRBJ1-1; D unclear. The CDR3 has 14 amino acids. Germline V gives CDR1 SGHTA, CDR2 FQGNSA. V lost 5 bases to trimming and J lost 2 bases, with 12 bases between them. The CDR3, as DNA: TGTGCCAGCAGCCCATTAATCAGAAACACTGAAGCTTTCTTT. Translated, it gives CASSPLIRNTEAFF.

Turning to this clone: The sample has other DNA sequences that encode this CDR3 too. This rearrangement joins TRBV19 to TRBJ1-5; TRBD1 aligns across 7 bases. The germline V gene has CDR1 LNHDA and CDR2 SQIVND (reference sequence). The CDR3 is 14 residues long. With V trimmed by 3 bases and J by 4 bases, 3 bases remained unmatched. The CDR3 nucleotides read TGTGCCAGTAGTATCCGGGACAGTAATCAGCCCCAGCATTTT. It specifies CASSIRDSNQPQHF.

V and J are TRBV6-6 and TRBJ1-2; D is unresolved. Germline V lookup: CDR1 MNHNY, CDR2 SVGAGI (reference sequence). Trimming cost V 0 bases and J 0 bases, with 2 bases left between them. The CDR3 consists of 13 residues. The CDR3 protein is CASSYSSNYGYTF. DNA for the CDR3: TGTGCCAGCAGTTACTCCTCTAACTATGGCTACACCTTC.